These 19 T cell receptor beta chains share one sample of origin, sequenced in a study of human T cells and chemical hapten exposure. A single record per CDR3 protein comes from TCRdb applying MiXCR to the RACE reads. In the table there are 50,000 or so distinct CDR3 sequences, approximately 9.9% of which are singletons. The sample's time point: patch test 3, about 24 weeks after DPC sensitization. The sample's treatment: therapeutic diphenylcyclopropenone sensitization with weekly scalp DPC. The sample was whole blood, taken in connection with sensitization to the hapten diphenylcyclopropenone (DPC). Source of these receptors: a woman in her thirties or forties with alopecia areata. Some clones in this sample may be carry-over from other donors' samples.

This clonotype was observed many times. This chain uses TRBV14 with TRBJ2-7; D is unresolved. There are 12 residues in the CDR3. Germline V lookup: CDR1 SGHDN, CDR2 FVKESK. Trimming shortened V by 1 base and J by 8 bases, and 9 bases separated the two germline ends. CDR3 residues: CASSQAAGKQYF. The CDR3, as DNA: TGTGCCAGCAGCCAAGCTGCAGGAAAGCAGTACTTC.

This clonotype was seen more than once but under ten times. The CDR3 loop reads CASSLVGTGGTEAFF. In DNA, the CDR3 is TGTGCCAGCAGCTTAGTAGGGACAGGGGGCACTGAAGCTTTCTTT. The chain links TRBV7-9 to TRBJ1-1; 11 positions match TRBD1. V shed 1 base, J shed 4 bases, and the junction held 2 bases outside the gene matches. This CDR3 contains 15 residues. Germline CDR1 and CDR2: SEHNR and FQNEAQ (reference sequence).

The chain employs TRBV7-8 and TRBJ2-1; no definite D call. Germline CDR1 and CDR2: SGHVS and FQNEAQ. V was cut by 4 bases and J by 8 bases, with 6 bases left in between. This CDR3 comprises 11 residues. CDR3 nucleotides: TGTGCCAGCAGCTCCCACGATGAGCAGTTCTTC. It yields the protein CASSSHDEQFF.

This clonotype was seen more than once but under ten times. This chain links TRBV20-1 with TRBJ1-1; D ambiguous. In germline, CDR1 is DFQATT, CDR2 SNEGSKA (reference sequence). With 1 base removed from V and 1 base from J, the gap between germline ends came to 10 bases. CDR3 size: 14 residues. CDR3 amino acids: CSARARVKNTEAFF. For the CDR3, the DNA is TGCAGTGCTAGAGCGAGGGTAAAGAACACTGAAGCTTTCTTT.

The chain uses TRBV5-1 and TRBJ1-1; D remains unclear. This CDR3 spans 14 amino acids. Germline V CDR1 and CDR2: SGHRS, YFSETQ. The V end lost 3 bases, the J end lost 4 bases, and 13 bases lay between the germline ends. CDR3 nucleotides: TGCGCCAGCAGCTCTGACCTGGGGTTCACTGAAGCTTTCTTT. Translation gives CASSSDLGFTEAFF.

The table lists this clonotype with many counts. The chain carries TRBV6-1 and TRBJ1-5; D remains ambiguous. Germline CDR1 and CDR2: MNHNS and SASEGT. The CDR3 length is 15 residues. Trimming took off 0 bases at V and 6 bases at J, with 12 bases between the two ends. This CDR3 reads CASSEAPHGSQPQHF. CDR3 bases: TGTGCCAGCAGTGAAGCCCCCCACGGCAGTCAGCCCCAGCATTTT.

The V call is TRBV12-3 or TRBV12-4, the J call TRBJ2-5, with 8 bases that match TRBD1. With V trimmed by 6 bases and J by 11 bases, 17 bases remained unmatched. This CDR3 region has 15 residues. CDR3 coding DNA: TGTGCCAGCAGCCCCGGACAGGGCGGCCCTGCAACACAGTACTTC. Residues: CASSPGQGGPATQYF.

V and J are TRBV7-3 and TRBJ1-1; unclear D gene. The CDR3 sequence is 13 residues long. CDR1 is SGHTA and CDR2 is FQGTGA in the germline V gene. Between the trimmed V and J ends, which lost 5 bases and 4 bases, there was a span of 11 bases. DNA of the CDR3: TGTGCCAGCAGCCAACAAGAGGGCACTGAAGCTTTCTTT. The encoded protein is CASSQQEGTEAFF.

The chain carries TRBV7-2 and TRBJ2-5, with D possibly being TRBD2 (6 bases). V gave up 5 bases and J gave up 7 bases, with 17 bases separating them. Germline CDR1 and CDR2: SGHTA and FQGNSA. The CDR3 runs 14 residues. CDR3 sequence: CASSTRDFLRTQYF. The DNA of the CDR3 is TGTGCCAGCAGCACCCGGGACTTCTTAAGGACCCAGTACTTC. The full variable domain, completed using reference TRBV7-2 and TRBJ2-5, is GAGVSQSPSNKVTEKGKDVELRCDPISGHTALYWYRQSLGQGLEFLIYFQGNSAPDKSGLPSDRFSAERTGGSVSTLTIQRTQQEDSAVYLCASSTRDFLRTQYFGPGTRLLVL.

This clonotype occurred a few times. The rearrangement uses TRBV11-2 and TRBJ2-3; D is ambiguous. The V and J ends lost 2 bases and 5 bases respectively, with 5 bases between them. The germline V gene encodes CDR1 SGHAT and CDR2 FQNNGV. The CDR3 has 12 amino acids. The DNA for the CDR3 is TGTGCCAGCAGCTTATGGGAAGATACGCAGTATTTT. Its translation: CASSLWEDTQYF. Drawing the rest from reference TRBV11-2 and TRBJ2-3, the complete variable domain is EAGVAQSPRYKIIEKRQSVAFWCNPISGHATLYWYQQILGQGPKLLIQFQNNGVVDDSQLPKDRFSAERLKGVDSTLKIQPAKLEDSAVYLCASSLWEDTQYFGPGTRLTVL.

J is TRBJ2-6 and V is TRBV2; D not certain. CDR1 is SNHLY and CDR2 is FYNNEI in the germline V gene. V shed 3 bases and J shed 0 bases, with 3 bases lying between them. The CDR3 is 14 residues long. As DNA, the CDR3 is TGTGCCAGCAGTGAGACCTCTGGGGCCAACGTCCTGACTTTC. Its protein product is CASSETSGANVLTF.

This clonotype showed up just a few times. The genes are TRBV18 and TRBJ1-3; no clear D gene. V lost 4 bases to trimming and J lost 4 bases, with 17 bases between them. The CDR3 runs to 16 residues. In germline, CDR1 is KGHSH, CDR2 LQKENI. The CDR3 region is CASSLGPLASGNTIYF. CDR3 bases: TGTGCCAGCTCACTCGGGCCCCTCGCCTCCGGAAACACCATATATTTT.

The sample holds many counts of this clonotype. This chain joins TRBV12-3 or TRBV12-4 and TRBJ1-6; 7 bases map to TRBD1. The V segment lost 7 bases and the J segment 9 bases; nucleotides outside the gene matches: 12. This CDR3 comprises 15 residues. The CDR3 here is CASKTQGEVGSPLHF. The DNA for the CDR3 is TGTGCCAGCAAAACTCAGGGGGAAGTAGGTTCACCCCTCCACTTT.

This clonotype has only a few counts. The V gene is TRBV18, the J gene TRBJ1-1, with D unclear. CDR1 and CDR2 (germline): KGHSH, LQKENI. Trimming removed 5 bases from V and 0 bases from J, with 1 base in between. This CDR3 region has 11 residues. CDR3 in amino acids: CASSMNTEAFF. CDR3 nucleotide sequence: TGTGCCAGCTCAATGAACACTGAAGCTTTCTTT.

The V call is TRBV6-1, the J call TRBJ2-7; D not resolved. CDR1 MNHNS and CDR2 SASEGT come from the germline V gene. The CDR3 spans 12 residues. V was cut by 0 bases and J by 4 bases, with 4 bases left in between. CDR3 sequence: CASSEAGYEQYF. The CDR3 nucleotides read TGTGCCAGCAGTGAAGCCGGATACGAGCAGTACTTC.

This clonotype was detected a few times. This chain uses TRBV5-6 with TRBJ2-2; D possibly matches TRBD1 or TRBD2 (5 bases each). This CDR3 is built from 17 residues. CDR1 SGHDT and CDR2 YYEEEE come from the germline V gene. Between the trimmed V and J ends, which lost 7 bases and 4 bases, there was a span of 23 bases. CDR3 nucleotide sequence: TGTGCCAGCGGACCTCTCTTAGGGGCAGGGACCACCGGGGAGCTGTTTTTT. Encoded protein: CASGPLLGAGTTGELFF.

This clonotype was observed a handful of times. The genes are TRBV6-5 and TRBJ2-5; tentatively, D is TRBD1 or TRBD2 (6 bases each). The CDR3 runs 15 residues. V lost 0 bases, J lost 3 bases, and 11 bases lay in between. Looked up from germline, CDR1 is MNHEY and CDR2 is SVGAGI. As DNA, the CDR3 is TGTGCCAGCAGTTACTCCTCGAGGGGGGAAGAGACCCAGTACTTC. Translation: CASSYSSRGEETQYF.

Only a few counts were recorded for this clonotype. The chain combines TRBV4-1 with TRBJ2-3; D uncertain. With 0 bases removed from V and 3 bases from J, the gap between germline ends came to 7 bases. The CDR3 is made up of 14 amino acids. The V gene's germline CDR1 is MGHRA and CDR2 YSYEKL. Here the CDR3 reads CASSQDYETDTQYF. CDR3 nucleotide sequence: TGCGCCAGCAGCCAAGACTACGAAACAGATACGCAGTATTTT.

V gene TRBV20-1 combines with J gene TRBJ2-5; D uncertain. CDR1 is DFQATT, CDR2 SNEGSKA, per germline (reference sequence). The CDR3 spans 13 residues. V lost 3 bases and J 6 bases, leaving 14 bases between the germline ends. The CDR3 spells CSASDRTGKTQYF. The CDR3 DNA is TGCAGTGCTAGTGATCGAACCGGCAAGACCCAGTACTTC.